The 24 T cell receptor beta chains reported below all come from one sample, sequenced in a study of technical replicates of blood from several donors (dated by TCRdb to about 2017). Library creation used the immunoSEQ multiplex PCR assay. TCRdb's version of the immuneACCESS table is confined to in-frame rearrangements and falls short of the full clone set. An unresolved V gene accounts for under half of the shortfall where checked; the remainder is of unknown origin. This sample comprises over 60,000 clones, roughly 86% of them detected only once. The ten largest account for around 4.8% of the sample. The sample consisted of PBMCs. The origin of the receptors is a human donor in good health. Some clones in this sample may be carry-over from other donors' samples.

This clone was found a few times. The DNA is left out, because the CDR3 cannot be placed on it with certainty; the CDR3 is given as TCRdb lists it. The gene calls are TRBV5-8 and TRBJ2-2; TRBD2 reflects the table's D call only, with no check against the DNA. The CDR3 length equals 13 residues, ends included. Germline values: CDR1 SGHTS, CDR2 YDEGEE. The CDR3 loop reads CASSLLPSGSCFF.

The CDR3: CASSMQGSGNTIYF. CDR3 nucleotide sequence: TGTGCCAGCAGCATGCAGGGTTCTGGAAACACCATATATTTT. This sequence joins TRBV7-9 and TRBJ1-3, with a possible D match to TRBD1 (5 bases). The CDR3 sequence is 14 residues long. The germline V gene encodes CDR1 SEHNR and CDR2 FQNEAQ (reference sequence). The V end was cut by 5 bases, the J end by 1 base, with 9 bases between. Full variable domain (outside the CDR3, taken from reference TRBV7-9 and TRBJ1-3): DTGVSQNPRHKITKRGQNVTFRCDPISEHNRLYWYRQTLGQGPEFLTYFQNEAQLEKSRLLSDRFSAERPKGSFSTLEIQRTEQGDSAMYLCASSMQGSGNTIYFGEGSWLTVV.

This rearrangement joins TRBV5-1 to TRBJ2-2; D gene uncertain. Germline assignment: CDR1 SGHRS and CDR2 YFSETQ. The CDR3 covers 15 residues. V was shortened by 2 bases and J by 5 bases, with 13 bases between the two germline ends. The CDR3 bases are TGCGCCAGCAGCTTACAGAGTGGGTGGACCGGGGAGCTGTTTTTT. As protein: CASSLQSGWTGELFF. Combining the CDR3 with reference TRBV5-1 and TRBJ2-2 gives the whole variable domain KAGVTQTPRYLIKTRGQQVTLSCSPISGHRSVSWYQQTPGQGLQFLFEYFSETQRNKGNFPGRFSGRQFSNSRSEMNVSTLELGDSALYLCASSLQSGWTGELFFGEGSRLTVL.

The chain employs TRBV7-9 and TRBJ1-5; TRBD1 is a possible D gene (6 bases). Trimming removed 8 bases at V and 0 bases at J, with 8 bases between. Per the germline V gene, CDR1 is SEHNR and CDR2 is FQNEAQ (reference sequence). There are 13 residues in the CDR3. Here the CDR3 reads CASGTNSNQPQHF. The CDR3 nucleotides are TGTGCCAGCGGGACAAATAGCAATCAGCCCCAGCATTTT.

This clone occurred a few times. This chain links TRBV29-1 with TRBJ1-1; 8 bases are a match to TRBD1. The CDR3 consists of 14 residues. Looked up from germline, CDR1 is SQVTM and CDR2 is ANQGSEA. Trimming took 7 bases from V and 4 from J; bases not matched to a gene: 11. CDR3 protein: CSANRGNLVTEAFF. For the CDR3, the DNA is TGCAGCGCAAACAGGGGGAACCTCGTCACTGAAGCTTTCTTT.

This clone appeared a single time. J is TRBJ2-5 and V is TRBV18, with TRBD1 matching over 11 bases. In germline, CDR1 is KGHSH, CDR2 LQKENI. V shed 5 bases, J shed 1 base, and the junction held 9 bases outside the gene matches. The CDR3 sequence is 17 residues long. The CDR3 is CASSTRTGGLRQETQYF. As DNA, the CDR3 is TGTGCCAGCTCAACAAGGACAGGGGGCCTCCGCCAAGAGACCCAGTACTTC.

The chain employs TRBV19 and TRBJ2-1; tentatively, D is TRBD1 (6 bases). Trimming took 3 bases from V and 1 from J, leaving 13 bases between them. The germline V gene encodes CDR1 LNHDA and CDR2 SQIVND (reference sequence). The CDR3 spans 16 residues. In DNA form, the CDR3 reads TGTGCCAGTAGTATCCCCTGGGGGCCTTCCTACAATGAGCAGTTCTTC. Amino acid sequence: CASSIPWGPSYNEQFF.

The CDR3 spells CASNGGDSPLHF. CDR3 nucleotide sequence: TGTGCCAGCAACGGGGGGGATTCACCCCTCCACTTT. This rearrangement joins TRBV2 to TRBJ1-6; perhaps TRBD1 as D (5 bases). CDR1 is SNHLY and CDR2 is FYNNEI in the germline V gene. V was pared by 7 bases and J by 8 bases, with 9 bases between. This CDR3 has 12 amino acids.

The chain combines TRBV5-1 with TRBJ2-7; D perhaps matches TRBD2 (6 bases). Trimming left V 2 bases short and J 6 bases short, with 12 bases between. Per germline, CDR1 SGHRS and CDR2 YFSETQ. The length of the CDR3 is 13 residues. CDR3 amino acids: CASSFGGGSEQYF. CDR3 DNA: TGCGCCAGCAGCTTCGGTGGAGGGAGCGAGCAGTACTTC.

The chain joins TRBV28 to TRBJ2-7, with 16 positions matching TRBD2. V shed 8 bases and J 4 bases; nucleotides not matched to a gene: 8. Germline V CDR1 and CDR2: MDHEN, SYDVKM. The CDR3 sequence is 16 residues long. This chain's CDR3 is CASGTSGRAGSYEQYF. CDR3 DNA: TGTGCCAGCGGGACTAGCGGGAGGGCCGGTTCTTACGAGCAGTACTTC.

V gene TRBV9 combines with J gene TRBJ2-7; 7 positions match TRBD1. Looked up from germline, CDR1 is SGDLS and CDR2 is YYNGEE. The CDR3 runs to 16 residues. With V trimmed by 3 bases and J by 5 bases, 14 bases remained unmatched. The CDR3 is CASSDNEQGFKDEQYF. In DNA form, the CDR3 reads TGTGCCAGCAGCGACAACGAACAGGGGTTTAAGGACGAGCAGTACTTC.

The chain has TRBV7-2 and TRBJ2-7, with no clear D. Trimming stripped 1 base from V and 3 bases from J, with 7 bases between. Germline CDR1 and CDR2: SGHTA and FQGNSA. The CDR3 runs to 13 residues. CDR3 nucleotides: TGTGCCAGCAGCTTAGTCAGGTACTACGAGCAGTACTTC. This codes for CASSLVRYYEQYF. Full variable domain (outside the CDR3, taken from reference TRBV7-2 and TRBJ2-7): GAGVSQSPSNKVTEKGKDVELRCDPISGHTALYWYRQSLGQGLEFLIYFQGNSAPDKSGLPSDRFSAERTGGSVSTLTIQRTQQEDSAVYLCASSLVRYYEQYFGPGTRLTVT.

The V call is TRBV27, the J call TRBJ2-3, with D hard to call. V shed 5 bases and J shed 2 bases, with 20 bases lying between them. The germline V gene has CDR1 MNHEY and CDR2 SMNVEV (reference sequence). The CDR3 is made up of 17 amino acids. The CDR3 sequence is CASSPSLPREDTDTQYF. The CDR3 region has the DNA TGTGCCAGCAGTCCCTCCCTTCCTAGAGAGGACACAGATACGCAGTATTTT.

The chain uses TRBV15 and TRBJ2-7; TRBD2 might be the D (5 bases). Germline V gene sequence: CDR1 LNHNV, CDR2 YYDKDF (reference sequence). The CDR3 is made up of 15 amino acids. Trimming left V 0 bases short and J 2 bases short, with 11 bases between. The CDR3 reads CATSRDLAFAYEQYF. CDR3 sequence (DNA): TGTGCCACCAGCAGAGATCTAGCCTTTGCCTACGAGCAGTACTTC. Based on the CDR3 plus reference TRBV15 and TRBJ2-7, the full variable domain is DAMVIQNPRYQVTQFGKPVTLSCSQTLNHNVMYWYQQKSSQAPKLLFHYYDKDFNNEADTPDNFQSRRPNTSFCFLDIRSPGLGDTAMYLCATSRDLAFAYEQYFGPGTRLTVT.

This chain joins TRBV19 and TRBJ2-7, with TRBD1 identical over 7 bases. Unmatched junction bases numbered 7, after V lost 2 bases and J lost 3 bases. CDR3 length: 15 residues. Germline lookup yields CDR1 LNHDA and CDR2 SQIVND (reference sequence). CDR3 DNA sequence: TGTGCCAGTAGTATAACGGGACAGAGTTACTACGAGCAGTACTTC. This codes for CASSITGQSYYEQYF.

A single count supports this clone. This chain connects TRBV7-2 to TRBJ2-5, with D hard to call. Trimming cost V 0 bases and J 2 bases, with 4 bases left between them. CDR3 length: 13 residues. CDR1 and CDR2 (germline): SGHTA, FQGNSA. CDR3 sequence (DNA): TGTGCCAGCAGCTTAGCACAGCAAGAGACCCAGTACTTC. Translated: CASSLAQQETQYF.

As for this clone: Other DNA sequences from this sample encode an identical CDR3 as well. This chain links TRBV5-6 with TRBJ2-7; D unclear. The CDR3 runs to 13 residues. V was shortened by 2 bases and J by 3 bases, with 9 bases between the two germline ends. The germline CDR1 and CDR2 sequences are SGHDT and YYEEEE. The CDR3 loop reads CASSLRGSYEQYF. The CDR3, as DNA: TGTGCCAGCAGCTTACGTGGCAGCTACGAGCAGTACTTC.

The V and J genes are TRBV6-5 and TRBJ1-1; tentatively, D is TRBD1 (6 bases). Germline V gene lookup returns CDR1 MNHEY and CDR2 SVGAGI. Trimming cost V 6 bases and J 5 bases, with 19 bases left between them. The CDR3 is 15 amino acids. CDR3 bases: TGTGCCAGCAGCCGTACCACAGGGTTCGGGACTGAAGCTTTCTTT. It encodes CASSRTTGFGTEAFF.

The chain combines TRBV6-1 with TRBJ2-3, with no clear D. The V and J ends lost 6 bases and 4 bases respectively, with 14 bases between them. This CDR3 contains 14 residues. Germline values: CDR1 MNHNS, CDR2 SASEGT. DNA for the CDR3: TGTGCCAGCAGCGACTGGATGGCGGCAGATACGCAGTATTTT. It is translated as CASSDWMAADTQYF.

V and J are TRBV25-1 and TRBJ2-4; the match to TRBD2 covers 8 bases. Germline CDR1 reads MGHDK; CDR2 reads SYGVNS. After removal of 8 bases from V and 0 bases from J, the junction contained 6 bases not matched to a gene. The CDR3 loop spans 15 amino acids. CDR3 sequence reads: CASRGGILAKNIQYF. The CDR3 DNA reads as TGTGCCAGCCGGGGGGGAATACTAGCCAAAAACATTCAGTACTTC.

The CDR3 DNA sequence: TGTGCCAGCAGTGAATCTGGCGGACAACACTCCTACGAGCAGTACTTC. It specifies CASSESGGQHSYEQYF. The chain recombines TRBV6-1 with TRBJ2-7, with D possibly TRBD1 on 5 matching bases. Germline V gene sequence: CDR1 MNHNS, CDR2 SASEGT. CDR3 length: 16 residues. The V end was cut by 2 bases, the J end by 0 bases, with 14 bases between.

This clone turned up a few times. The genes are TRBV27 and TRBJ2-1; weak D call: TRBD2 (6 bases). Trimming pared 5 bases from V and 0 bases from J, leaving 11 bases between. CDR3 length equals 15 residues. Germline V gives CDR1 MNHEY, CDR2 SMNVEV (reference sequence). The CDR3 DNA reads TGTGCCAGCAGTCCAGGACTACCCTCCTACAATGAGCAGTTCTTC. This codes for CASSPGLPSYNEQFF.

The V call is TRBV2, the J call TRBJ1-6; D unclear. Between the trimmed V and J ends, which lost 7 bases and 8 bases, there was a span of 15 bases. The germline V gene encodes CDR1 SNHLY and CDR2 FYNNEI. This CDR3 is built from 14 residues. CDR3 DNA: TGTGCCAGCAAAGGTGACATTGTGGATTCACCCCTCCACTTT. Protein sequence: CASKGDIVDSPLHF.

This chain uses TRBV30 with TRBJ2-1; TRBD2 aligns across 11 bases. The CDR3 is made up of 13 amino acids. V gave up 3 bases and J gave up 8 bases; unmatched junction bases: 3. CDR1 is GTSNPN and CDR2 is SVGIG in the germline V gene (reference sequence). CDR3 loop: CAWRTSGMDEQFF. CDR3 nucleotides: TGTGCCTGGAGGACTAGCGGGATGGATGAGCAGTTCTTC.